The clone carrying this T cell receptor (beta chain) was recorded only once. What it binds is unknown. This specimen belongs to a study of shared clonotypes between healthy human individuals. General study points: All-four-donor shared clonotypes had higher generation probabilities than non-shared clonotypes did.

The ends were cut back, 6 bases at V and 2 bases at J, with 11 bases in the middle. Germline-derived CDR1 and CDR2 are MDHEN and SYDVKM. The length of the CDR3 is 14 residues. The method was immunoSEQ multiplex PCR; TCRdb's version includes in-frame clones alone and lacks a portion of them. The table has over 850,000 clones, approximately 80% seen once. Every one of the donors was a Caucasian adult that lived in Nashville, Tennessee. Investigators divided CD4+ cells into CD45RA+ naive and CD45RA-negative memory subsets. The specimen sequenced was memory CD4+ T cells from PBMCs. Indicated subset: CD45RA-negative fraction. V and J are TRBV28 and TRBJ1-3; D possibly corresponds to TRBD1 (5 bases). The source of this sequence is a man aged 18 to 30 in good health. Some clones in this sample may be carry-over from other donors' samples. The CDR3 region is CASRIGEAGNTIYF. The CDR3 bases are TGTGCCAGCAGAATAGGGGAGGCTGGAAACACCATATATTTT. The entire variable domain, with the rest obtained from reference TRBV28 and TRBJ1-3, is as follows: DVKVTQSSRYLVKRTGEKVFLECVQDMDHENMFWYRQDPGLGLRLIYFSYDVKMKEKGDIPEGYSVSREKKERFSLILESASTNQTSMYLCASRIGEAGNTIYFGEGSWLTVV.